This TCR beta chain came from a study of identical twins. Findings and limits, study-wide: With abundant cord blood beta clonotypes, insertions were fewer; memory repertoires showed no such pattern. For zero-insertion analyses, partial confounding could come from invariant MAIT and iNKT cells.

V shed 4 bases and J shed 12 bases, with 22 bases lying between them. The CDR3 loop spans 14 amino acids. The germline gives CDR1 SGHVS, CDR2 FQNEAQ. Template switching supplied a universal primer site; unique molecular identifiers were carried on the cDNA. TCRdb processed the 5' RACE reads anew with MiXCR; each CDR3 protein has one entry. The sample holds some 500,000 distinct CDR3 sequences, 14% seen once. There were only healthy Caucasians among the donors. Only a few counts were recorded for this clonotype. Antigen: not known. This sample was also put to use in a study of yellow fever vaccine responses in identical twins.

The rearrangement uses TRBV7-8 and TRBJ2-7, with a tentative D call TRBD2 (5 bases). Sequencing was carried out using CD4+ T cells sorted from blood. The TCR originated in a woman younger than 30 in good health. CDR3: CASSSSTLDSPWYF. The CDR3 DNA reads TGTGCCAGCAGCTCTTCCACCCTGGACTCTCCTTGGTACTTC.